The 30 T cell receptor beta chains below all came from one sample that was sequenced in a study of TIL therapy for anti-PD-1-resistant metastatic lung cancer. Sample time point: pre-treatment sample, taken before nivolumab and TIL therapy. The tumor samples were excised metastases, mostly pleural nodules or supraclavicular lymph nodes. This was the immunoSEQ v3 assay. Using immunoSEQ multiplex PCR, the repertoire was profiled, and TCRdb retains in-frame clones only, with some absent. This sample has 50,000 or so clones, with 60% to 85% found just once. The material sequenced was tumor tissue, taken at baseline. These receptors were taken from a person aged 25 to 85 with non-small cell lung cancer.

The chain carries TRBV2 and TRBJ2-5; TRBD2 matches at 14 bases. Germline V gene data show CDR1 as SNHLY and CDR2 as FYNNEI. The junction had 3 bases not matched to a gene; V was cut back by 7 bases and J by 5 bases. The CDR3 has 14 residues. Here the CDR3 reads CASTRLAGGETQYF. The CDR3 DNA follows: TGTGCCAGCACTAGACTAGCGGGGGGGGAGACCCAGTACTTC.

This clone was found once. The rearrangement links TRBV7-8 to TRBJ2-7, with D possibly being TRBD1 (6 bases). There are 16 residues in the CDR3. With 4 bases removed from V and 3 bases from J, the gap between germline ends came to 19 bases. CDR1 and CDR2 from the germline V gene are SGHVS and FQNEAQ. The CDR3 DNA sequence: TGTGCCAGCAGCTCCGGGGCAACCGGGACACACTACGAGCAGTACTTC. Its translation is CASSSGATGTHYEQYF.

This clone was observed a few times. The genes are TRBV6-1 and TRBJ1-5; 8 positions match TRBD1. Germline V gene lookup returns CDR1 MNHNS and CDR2 SASEGT. V lost 4 bases, J lost 11 bases, and 10 bases stayed unmatched. This CDR3 spans 14 amino acids. The CDR3 here is CASSGRTGPPTQHF. The CDR3 coding sequence is TGTGCCAGCAGTGGAAGGACAGGGCCCCCGACCCAGCATTTT.

This chain joins TRBV6-1 and TRBJ2-5; TRBD1 matches 11 bases. Looked up from germline, CDR1 is MNHNS and CDR2 is SASEGT. The CDR3 runs to 17 residues. The V segment lost 2 bases and the J segment 5 bases; nucleotides outside the gene matches: 10. The CDR3 is CASSELGTGGMRETQYF. CDR3 DNA sequence: TGTGCCAGCAGTGAATTGGGGACAGGGGGTATGAGGGAGACCCAGTACTTC.

The genes are TRBV6-5 and TRBJ2-4; D unresolved. This CDR3 region has 14 residues. CDR1 and CDR2 (germline): MNHEY, SVGAGI. V gave up 4 bases and J gave up 0 bases, with 7 bases separating them. CDR3 amino acids: CASSLRLAKNIQYF. CDR3 nucleotide sequence: TGTGCCAGCAGTTTACGCTTAGCCAAAAACATTCAGTACTTC.

This clone appeared once. The V gene is TRBV7-3, the J gene TRBJ2-7, with TRBD2 identical over 7 bases. Trimming at V came to 1 base and at J to 2 bases, leaving 5 bases not matched to a gene. This CDR3 spans 15 amino acids. The germline V gene encodes CDR1 SGHTA and CDR2 FQGTGA. Written as DNA, the CDR3 is TGTGCCAGCAGCTTAATGGGGGGGTGGACCTACGAGCAGTACTTC. Its protein product is CASSLMGGWTYEQYF. Supplemented by reference TRBV7-3 and TRBJ2-7, the full variable domain reads GAGVSQTPSNKVTEKGKYVELRCDPISGHTALYWYRQSLGQGPEFLIYFQGTGAADDSGLPNDRFFAVRPEGSVSTLKIQRTERGDSAVYLCASSLMGGWTYEQYFGPGTRLTVT.

The genes are TRBV9 and TRBJ1-3; D is undetermined. V dropped 0 bases and J dropped 0 bases, with 4 bases sitting between them. The germline V gene encodes CDR1 SGDLS and CDR2 YYNGEE. The CDR3 covers 14 residues. CDR3 region: CASSVGHSGNTIYF. DNA of the CDR3: TGTGCCAGCAGCGTAGGGCACTCTGGAAACACCATATATTTT.

This chain uses TRBV10-1 with TRBJ2-3; D could derive from TRBD1 or TRBD2 (5 bases each). V lost 4 bases and J 0 bases, leaving 8 bases between the germline ends. This CDR3 has 14 residues. The V gene's germline CDR1 is WNHNN and CDR2 SYGVQD (reference sequence). CDR3 region: CASSAGDSTDTQYF. The CDR3 region has the DNA TGCGCCAGCAGTGCCGGGGACAGCACAGATACGCAGTATTTT.

V is TRBV9 and J is TRBJ1-1, with D perhaps TRBD1 (5 bases). This CDR3 region has 15 residues. Germline V lookup: CDR1 SGDLS, CDR2 YYNGEE. V shed 0 bases and J shed 0 bases, with 9 bases lying between them. CDR3 protein: CASSVEGTVNTEAFF. The CDR3 nucleotides are TGTGCCAGCAGCGTAGAGGGGACGGTGAACACTGAAGCTTTCTTT.

This clone showed up just once. This chain links TRBV11-2 with TRBJ2-7; D remains unclear. Germline CDR1 is SGHAT and CDR2 is FQNNGV. CDR3 length equals 16 residues. Trimming took 5 bases from V and 0 from J, leaving 17 bases between them. The CDR3 DNA reads as TGTGCCAGCAGCCGCGTCCCCGGGCTGATCTCCTACGAGCAGTACTTC. It specifies CASSRVPGLISYEQYF. The whole variable domain, remainder taken from reference TRBV11-2 and TRBJ2-7, is EAGVAQSPRYKIIEKRQSVAFWCNPISGHATLYWYQQILGQGPKLLIQFQNNGVVDDSQLPKDRFSAERLKGVDSTLKIQPAKLEDSAVYLCASSRVPGLISYEQYFGPGTRLTVT.

This clone was observed a handful of times. This chain connects TRBV5-1 to TRBJ2-3; TRBD2 aligns across 9 bases. The CDR3 contains 16 residues. Trimming took 2 bases from V and 2 from J; bases not matched to a gene: 6. Germline lookup yields CDR1 SGHRS and CDR2 YFSETQ. The CDR3 protein is CASSFGSGGFTDTQYF. The CDR3 DNA is TGCGCCAGCAGCTTTGGTAGCGGGGGATTCACAGATACGCAGTATTTT.

The V call is TRBV4-3, the J call TRBJ2-1; 8 positions agree with TRBD2. CDR3 length equals 14 residues. CDR1 LGHNA and CDR2 YSLEER come from the germline V gene. The V and J ends lost 2 bases and 9 bases, in that order; junction bases with no gene match: 6. The CDR3 DNA is TGCGCCAGCAGCCAACTAGCGGGCCATCCTGAGCAGTTCTTC. Translation: CASSQLAGHPEQFF.

V usage is TRBV7-9 and J usage is TRBJ2-7; 10 nucleotides align to TRBD1. Per germline, CDR1 SEHNR and CDR2 FQNEAQ (reference sequence). CDR3 size: 14 residues. The V segment lost 6 bases and the J segment 3 bases; nucleotides outside the gene matches: 5. The CDR3 reads CASSDRGRSYEQYF. As DNA, the CDR3 is TGTGCCAGCAGTGACAGGGGGCGCAGCTACGAGCAGTACTTC.

This clone was counted only a few times. V usage is TRBV9 and J usage is TRBJ2-1; D remains ambiguous. CDR3 length: 16 amino acids. V lost 3 bases to trimming and J lost 7 bases, with 20 bases between them. Germline V lookup: CDR1 SGDLS, CDR2 YYNGEE. The CDR3 protein is CASSEAGPRLSNEQFF. As DNA, the CDR3 is TGTGCCAGCAGCGAGGCCGGGCCCCGGCTTTCAAATGAGCAGTTCTTC.

J is TRBJ1-5 and V is TRBV30; 9 bases line up with TRBD1. This CDR3 is 15 amino acids long. Germline V gives CDR1 GTSNPN, CDR2 SVGIG (reference sequence). Trimming cost V 1 base and J 4 bases; bases outside gene matches: 5. CDR3: CAWSDRGLGNQPQHF. CDR3 sequence (DNA): TGTGCCTGGAGTGACAGGGGGCTAGGTAATCAGCCCCAGCATTTT.

The chain joins TRBV27 to TRBJ2-1, with a possible D match to TRBD2 (5 bases). The CDR3 extends over 16 amino acids. Germline CDR1 reads MNHEY; CDR2 reads SMNVEV (reference sequence). Trimming left V 2 bases short and J 0 bases short, with 11 bases between. The CDR3 DNA sequence: TGTGCCAGCAGTTTAGAGGGAACTAGCTCCTACAATGAGCAGTTCTTC. Translating it yields CASSLEGTSSYNEQFF.

V gene TRBV7-2 combines with J gene TRBJ1-1, with D uncertain. The CDR3 spans 15 residues. Germline V lookup: CDR1 SGHTA, CDR2 FQGNSA. Trimming removed 2 bases at V and 1 base at J, with 11 bases between. In nucleotides, the CDR3 is TGTGCCAGCAGCTTATACAGAAGTTCGAACACTGAAGCTTTCTTT. Its translation is CASSLYRSSNTEAFF.

In this sample, this clone turned up once. The gene calls are TRBV6-6 and TRBJ2-5; TRBD2 aligns across 8 bases. V lost 2 bases, J lost 3 bases, and 5 bases stayed unmatched. The CDR3 is made up of 15 amino acids. CDR1 and CDR2 from the germline V gene are MNHNY and SVGAGI (reference sequence). This CDR3 reads CASSYPRGAEETQYF. In nucleotides, the CDR3 is TGTGCCAGCAGTTACCCGCGGGGGGCGGAAGAGACCCAGTACTTC.

The rearrangement joins TRBV30 to TRBJ1-1; no firm D call. Germline CDR1 is GTSNPN and CDR2 is SVGIG (reference sequence). Trimming took 5 bases from V and 1 from J, leaving 5 bases between them. The CDR3 runs 11 residues. The CDR3 loop reads CAWVGNTEAFF. The CDR3 nucleotides are TGTGCCTGGGTGGGGAACACTGAAGCTTTCTTT.

The rearrangement links TRBV6-5 to TRBJ1-1; D perhaps matches TRBD1 (6 bases). V gave up 2 bases and J gave up 2 bases, with 9 bases separating them. The V gene's germline CDR1 is MNHEY and CDR2 SVGAGI. This CDR3 region has 14 residues. In DNA, the CDR3 is TGTGCCAGCAGTTACAAGACAGGAAACACTGAAGCTTTCTTT. Its protein is CASSYKTGNTEAFF.

This clone showed up just a few times. The chain uses TRBV2 and TRBJ1-5, with a tentative D call TRBD1 (5 bases). Between the trimmed V and J ends, which lost 8 bases and 0 bases, there was a span of 11 bases. CDR1 SNHLY and CDR2 FYNNEI come from the germline V gene. The CDR3 is 14 residues long. Here the CDR3 reads CASGVGTSNQPQHF. The CDR3 nucleotides read TGTGCCAGCGGGGTGGGGACTAGCAATCAGCCCCAGCATTTT.

V and J are TRBV2 and TRBJ1-5, with TRBD1 matching 7 bases. CDR1 and CDR2 from the germline V gene are SNHLY and FYNNEI. The CDR3 loop spans 13 amino acids. The V segment lost 5 bases and the J segment 7 bases; nucleotides outside the gene matches: 5. In nucleotides, the CDR3 is TGTGCCAGCAGTTTTACAGGGGAACAGCCCCAGCATTTT. This gives the protein CASSFTGEQPQHF.

The rearrangement joins TRBV19 to TRBJ2-3, with D uncertain. CDR3 length: 14 amino acids. With 4 bases removed from V and 7 bases from J, the gap between germline ends came to 15 bases. Germline V CDR1 and CDR2: LNHDA, SQIVND (reference sequence). CDR3 protein: CASSTRLGSNTQYF. Here the CDR3 DNA reads TGTGCCAGTAGTACCCGGCTAGGTTCAAATACGCAGTATTTT.

This clone was found once. This sequence joins TRBV4-3 and TRBJ2-1, with 9 bases identical to TRBD2. In germline, CDR1 is LGHNA, CDR2 YSLEER. The ends lost 4 bases at V and 8 bases at J; junction bases unmatched: 6. The CDR3 length is 14 residues. CDR3 sequence reads: CASSPRVAGDEQFF. The CDR3 region has the DNA TGCGCCAGCAGCCCCCGAGTAGCGGGGGATGAGCAGTTCTTC.

This rearrangement joins TRBV9 to TRBJ1-1, with D hard to call. The CDR3 spans 13 residues. Germline CDR1 SGDLS, CDR2 YYNGEE. V was trimmed by 4 bases and J by 4 bases, leaving 11 bases between them. The CDR3 DNA reads as TGTGCCAGCAGCTACAGATGGGGCACTGAAGCTTTCTTT. This translates into CASSYRWGTEAFF.

The rearrangement links TRBV2 to TRBJ2-2; TRBD1 or TRBD2 may be the D gene (5 bases each). The CDR3 loop spans 16 amino acids. The V end lost 6 bases, the J end lost 5 bases, and 19 bases lay between the germline ends. The V gene's germline CDR1 is SNHLY and CDR2 FYNNEI. CDR3 bases: TGTGCCAGCAGCTCCAACGGGGCAGGGATTACCGGGGAGCTGTTTTTT. Translating gives CASSSNGAGITGELFF. The full variable domain, with the rest looked up from reference TRBV2 and TRBJ2-2, is EPEVTQTPSHQVTQMGQEVILRCVPISNHLYFYWYRQILGQKVEFLVSFYNNEISEKSEIFDDQFSVERPDGSNFTLKIRSTKLEDSAMYFCASSSNGAGITGELFFGEGSRLTVL.

The chain combines TRBV19 with TRBJ2-3; D may be TRBD1 (6 bases). The germline gives CDR1 LNHDA, CDR2 SQIVND (reference sequence). This CDR3 has 14 residues. Trimming shortened V by 7 bases and J by 5 bases, and 16 bases separated the two germline ends. The CDR3 DNA reads as TGTGCCAGTACCCGCCAGGGGTCGAAAGATACGCAGTATTTT. Translated, it gives CASTRQGSKDTQYF.

This chain uses TRBV15 with TRBJ1-2; D might be TRBD1 (5 bases). This CDR3 comprises 15 residues. Germline assignment: CDR1 LNHNV and CDR2 YYDKDF (reference sequence). Trimming stripped 0 bases from V and 5 bases from J, with 13 bases between. CDR3 amino acids: CATSRDDGAWYGYTF. The CDR3 DNA reads TGTGCCACCAGCAGAGATGATGGGGCATGGTATGGCTACACCTTC.

V gene TRBV9 combines with J gene TRBJ1-2, with 10 bases fitting TRBD1. CDR1 and CDR2 (germline): SGDLS, YYNGEE. Trimming at V came to 0 bases and at J to 8 bases, leaving 4 bases not matched to a gene. The CDR3 contains 14 residues. The CDR3 bases are TGTGCCAGCAGCGTAGAGGGACAGGGGCCCGGCTACACCTTC. It translates to CASSVEGQGPGYTF. Complete variable domain (other parts from reference TRBV9 and TRBJ1-2): DSGVTQTPKHLITATGQRVTLRCSPRSGDLSVYWYQQSLDQGLQFLIQYYNGEERAKGNILERFSAQQFPDLHSELNLSSLELGDSALYFCASSVEGQGPGYTFGSGTRLTVV.

This chain connects TRBV6-5 to TRBJ2-3; TRBD1 might be the D (5 bases). This CDR3 contains 15 residues. Trimming took off 0 bases at V and 1 base at J, with 8 bases between the two ends. CDR1 and CDR2 from the germline V gene are MNHEY and SVGAGI. CDR3 in amino acids: CASSYSLTGTDTQYF. The DNA of the CDR3 is TGTGCCAGCAGTTACTCTTTGACAGGCACAGATACGCAGTATTTT.